These T cell receptor beta chains were read from a single sample in a study of blood T cell repertoires in COVID-19. Some clones are missing from TCRdb's copy, which holds only in-frame ones; the method was immunoSEQ multiplex PCR. Of about 74,000 clones in the sample, more than 75% were seen once. Specimen: peripheral blood. The origin of the receptors is a human donor in a cohort sampled during active COVID-19. The CDR3 runs from the conserved cysteine through the conserved F or W. The order of the fields is V gene, clone size, J gene, D gene, CDR3 length, CDR3 DNA, CDR3 protein. D genes are given only for firm matches. Clone sizes are given selectively: once, few, many, or a class where the clone is expanded.

TRBV19	NA	TRBJ2-5	TRBD1	17	TGTGCCAGTAGTATGTTTCCGGGACAGGGGTACCAAGAGACCCAGTACTTC	CASSMFPGQGYQETQYF
TRBV7-9	once	TRBJ2-1	TRBD2	16	TGTGCCAGCAGACGGGGGACTAGCGGGCGAGGGGATGAGCAGTTCTTC	CASRRGTSGRGDEQFF
TRBV1	NA	TRBJ2-7	NA	16	TGCACCAGCAGCTCGGGGGTTAGCGGGAGCCCCTACGAGCAGTACTTC	CTSSSGVSGSPYEQYF
TRBV14	NA	TRBJ2-5	NA	16	TGTGCCAGCAGCCAAGAAGGATCGGGGATGGGAGAGACCCAGTACTTC	CASSQEGSGMGETQYF
TRBV28	NA	TRBJ2-1	TRBD1	15	TGTGCCAGCAGTTTAGGGGACAGGGTGTACAATGAGCAGTTCTTC	CASSLGDRVYNEQFF
TRBV11-2	NA	TRBJ2-1	NA	14	TGTGCCAGCGGATTGGGGGGAAATTACAATGAGCAGTTCTTC	CASGLGGNYNEQFF
TRBV6-2/TRBV6-3	NA	TRBJ2-3	NA	15	TGTGCCAGCAGTTACCGGGGGGCCGAGACAGATACGCAGTATTTT	CASSYRGAETDTQYF
TRBV19	NA	TRBJ1-1	NA	14	TGTGCCAGTAGTAACCGCGGCAGAGCCACTGAAGCTTTCTTT	CASSNRGRATEAFF
TRBV5-8	NA	TRBJ1-1	NA	13	TGTGCCAGCAGCTTGAGGGGGGGGACTGAAGCTTTCTTT	CASSLRGGTEAFF
TRBV4-1	NA	TRBJ2-3	TRBD2	16	TGCGCCAGCAGCCAAGTGCTAGCGGGATTCACAGATACGCAGTATTTT	CASSQVLAGFTDTQYF
TRBV4-1	once	TRBJ1-6	TRBD1	16	TGCGCCAGCAGCCCCCCGCAGACAGGGGTGAATTCACCCCTCCACTTT	CASSPPQTGVNSPLHF